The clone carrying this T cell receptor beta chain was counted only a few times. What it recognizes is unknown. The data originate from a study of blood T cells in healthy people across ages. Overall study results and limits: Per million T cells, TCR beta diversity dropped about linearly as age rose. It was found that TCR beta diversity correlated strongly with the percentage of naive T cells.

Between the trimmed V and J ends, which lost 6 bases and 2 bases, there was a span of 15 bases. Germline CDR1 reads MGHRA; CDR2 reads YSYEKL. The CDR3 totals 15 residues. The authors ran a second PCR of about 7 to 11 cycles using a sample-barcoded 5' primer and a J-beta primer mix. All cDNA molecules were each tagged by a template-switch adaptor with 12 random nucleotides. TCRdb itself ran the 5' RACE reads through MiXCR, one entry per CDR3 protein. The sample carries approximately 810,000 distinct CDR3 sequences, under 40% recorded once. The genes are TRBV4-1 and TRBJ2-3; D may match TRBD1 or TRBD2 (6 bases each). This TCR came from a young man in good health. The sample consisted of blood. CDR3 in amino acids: CASSLAWGATDTQYF. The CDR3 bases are TGCGCCAGCAGTCTGGCTTGGGGGGCCACAGATACGCAGTATTTT.